This TCR beta chain comes out of a study of blood T cell repertoires in COVID-19. Study-wide context: Samples representing acute and convalescent COVID-19 were sourced from the United States, Italy and Spain. PBMCs, B-cell-depleted T cells, or T cells provided the cDNA or gDNA that made up the material.

In the original analysis: By means of reference gene primer amplification, nucleated cell counts were estimated. The table came from immunoSEQ multiplex PCR; TCRdb's copy has only in-frame clones and leaves some out. The V and J calls and the clone size are those of that table, but D and trimming were determined from the DNA. The sample yields some 460,000 clones, around 89% seen once. Sequenced input: peripheral blood. The sequence derives from a woman aged 25 to 45 with acute or convalescent COVID-19.

CDR3 sequence reads: CASSSQDRGRRETQYF. DNA for the CDR3: TGTGCCAGCAGTTCTCAAGACAGGGGGCGCAGGGAGACCCAGTACTTC. The chain employs TRBV6-6 and TRBJ2-5; 10 nucleotides line up with TRBD1. CDR3 length: 16 amino acids. Germline CDR1 reads MNHNY; CDR2 reads SVGAGI (reference sequence). The ends lost 4 bases at V and 5 bases at J; junction bases unmatched: 10.